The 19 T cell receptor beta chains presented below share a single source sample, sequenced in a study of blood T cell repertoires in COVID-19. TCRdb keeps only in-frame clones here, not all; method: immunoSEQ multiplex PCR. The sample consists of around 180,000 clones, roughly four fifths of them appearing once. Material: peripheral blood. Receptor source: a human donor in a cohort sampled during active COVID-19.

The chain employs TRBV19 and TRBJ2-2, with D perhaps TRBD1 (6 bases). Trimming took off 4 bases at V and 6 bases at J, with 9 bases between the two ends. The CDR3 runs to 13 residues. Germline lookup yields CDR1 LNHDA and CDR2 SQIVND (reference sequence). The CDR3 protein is CASSTGEAGELFF. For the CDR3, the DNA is TGTGCCAGTAGTACAGGGGAAGCCGGGGAGCTGTTTTTT.

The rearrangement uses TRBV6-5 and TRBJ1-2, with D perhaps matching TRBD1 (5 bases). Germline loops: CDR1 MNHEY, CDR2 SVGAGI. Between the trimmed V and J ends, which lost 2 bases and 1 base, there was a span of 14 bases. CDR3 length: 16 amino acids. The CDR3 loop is CASSYLPGGDNYGYTF. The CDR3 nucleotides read TGTGCCAGCAGTTACCTGCCCGGGGGAGATAACTATGGCTACACCTTC.

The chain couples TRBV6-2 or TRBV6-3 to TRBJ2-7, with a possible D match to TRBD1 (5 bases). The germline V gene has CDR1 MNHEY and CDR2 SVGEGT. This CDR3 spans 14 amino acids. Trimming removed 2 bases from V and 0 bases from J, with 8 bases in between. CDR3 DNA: TGTGCCAGCAGTTACGACAGTGACTCCTACGAGCAGTACTTC. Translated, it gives CASSYDSDSYEQYF.

The CDR3 loop is CASSPRGLGQPQHF. DNA for the CDR3: TGCGCCAGCAGCCCCAGGGGCTTGGGTCAGCCCCAGCATTTT. This rearrangement joins TRBV4-1 to TRBJ1-5; TRBD1 might be the D (6 bases). Trimming pared 4 bases from V and 6 bases from J, leaving 13 bases between. Germline CDR1 MGHRA, CDR2 YSYEKL. The length of the CDR3 is 14 residues.

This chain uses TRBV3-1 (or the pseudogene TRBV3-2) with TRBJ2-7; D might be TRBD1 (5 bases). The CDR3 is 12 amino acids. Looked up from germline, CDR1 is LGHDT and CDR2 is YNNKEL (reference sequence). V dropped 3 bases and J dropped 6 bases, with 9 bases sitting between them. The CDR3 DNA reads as TGTGCCAGCAGCCAGACAGCGTCCGAGCAGTACTTC. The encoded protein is CASSQTASEQYF.

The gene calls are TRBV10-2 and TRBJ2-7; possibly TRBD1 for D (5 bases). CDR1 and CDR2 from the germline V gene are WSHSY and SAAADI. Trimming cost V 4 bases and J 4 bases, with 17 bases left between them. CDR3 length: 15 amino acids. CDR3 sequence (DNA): TGCGCCAGCAGTGGTAAAGGGGCCCGCACTTACGAGCAGTACTTC. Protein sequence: CASSGKGARTYEQYF.

Here the CDR3 DNA reads TGTGCCAGCAGTTCGTCACCGGGACAGTACTACGAGCAGTACTTC. This sequence encodes CASSSSPGQYYEQYF. The chain employs TRBV6-5 and TRBJ2-7; 7 bases match TRBD1. Germline CDR1 MNHEY, CDR2 SVGAGI. The CDR3 consists of 15 residues. Unmatched junction bases numbered 9, after V lost 4 bases and J lost 3 bases.

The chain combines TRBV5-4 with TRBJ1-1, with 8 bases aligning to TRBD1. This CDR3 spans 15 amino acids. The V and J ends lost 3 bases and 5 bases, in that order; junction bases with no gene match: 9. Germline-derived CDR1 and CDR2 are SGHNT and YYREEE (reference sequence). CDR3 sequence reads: CASSSQGAVGTEAFF. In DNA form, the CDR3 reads TGTGCCAGCAGCTCGCAGGGGGCGGTGGGGACTGAAGCTTTCTTT.

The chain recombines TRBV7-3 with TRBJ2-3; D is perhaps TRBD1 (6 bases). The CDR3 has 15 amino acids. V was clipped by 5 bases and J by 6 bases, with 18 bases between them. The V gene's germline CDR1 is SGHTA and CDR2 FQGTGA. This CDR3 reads CASSRAGTSRDTQYF. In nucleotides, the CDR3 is TGTGCCAGCAGCCGTGCCGGGACATCCAGGGATACGCAGTATTTT.

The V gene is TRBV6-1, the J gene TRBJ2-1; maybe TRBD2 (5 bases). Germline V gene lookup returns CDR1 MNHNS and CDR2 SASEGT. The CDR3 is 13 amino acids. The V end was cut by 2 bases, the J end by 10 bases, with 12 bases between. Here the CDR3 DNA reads TGTGCCAGCAGTGAACATGGGGAGCGCGAGCAGTTCTTC. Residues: CASSEHGEREQFF.

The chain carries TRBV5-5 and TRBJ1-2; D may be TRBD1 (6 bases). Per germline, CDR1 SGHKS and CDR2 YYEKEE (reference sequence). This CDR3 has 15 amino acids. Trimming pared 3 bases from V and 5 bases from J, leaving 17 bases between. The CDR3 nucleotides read TGTGCCAGCAGCTCCCTTCAGGACAGAGGGTATGGCTACACCTTC. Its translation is CASSSLQDRGYGYTF.

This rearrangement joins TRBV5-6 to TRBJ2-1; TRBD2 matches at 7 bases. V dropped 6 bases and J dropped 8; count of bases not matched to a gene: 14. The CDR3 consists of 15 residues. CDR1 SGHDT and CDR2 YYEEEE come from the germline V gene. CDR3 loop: CASTPGGLRSDEQFF. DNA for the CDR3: TGTGCCAGCACTCCGGGGGGACTGCGGTCTGATGAGCAGTTCTTC.

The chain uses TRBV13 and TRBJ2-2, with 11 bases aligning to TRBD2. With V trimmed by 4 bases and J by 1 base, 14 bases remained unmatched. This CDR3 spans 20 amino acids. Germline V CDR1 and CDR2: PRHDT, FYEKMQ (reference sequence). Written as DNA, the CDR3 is TGTGCCAGCAGCTCCCTCACTAGCGGGGGAGCCGCCATGAACACCGGGGAGCTGTTTTTT. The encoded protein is CASSSLTSGGAAMNTGELFF.

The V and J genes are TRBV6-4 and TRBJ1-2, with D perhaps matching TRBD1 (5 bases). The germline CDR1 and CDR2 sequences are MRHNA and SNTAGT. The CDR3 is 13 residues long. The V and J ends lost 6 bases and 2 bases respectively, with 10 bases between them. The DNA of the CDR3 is TGTGCCAGCAGGGACGACAGCAACTATGGCTACACCTTC. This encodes CASRDDSNYGYTF.

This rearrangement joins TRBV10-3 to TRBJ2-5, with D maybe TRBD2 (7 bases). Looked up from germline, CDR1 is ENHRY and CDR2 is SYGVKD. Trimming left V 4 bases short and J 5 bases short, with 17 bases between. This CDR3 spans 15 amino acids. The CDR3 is CAISAPSGGGETQYF. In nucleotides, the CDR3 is TGTGCCATCAGTGCCCCCTCGGGGGGCGGGGAGACCCAGTACTTC.

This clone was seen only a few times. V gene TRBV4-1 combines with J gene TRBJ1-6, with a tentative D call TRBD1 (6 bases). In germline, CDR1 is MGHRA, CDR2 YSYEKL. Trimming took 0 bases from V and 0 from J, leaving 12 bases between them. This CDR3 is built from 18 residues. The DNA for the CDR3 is TGCGCCAGCAGCCAAGACTTCACAGGGAGCTCCTATAATTCACCCCTCCACTTT. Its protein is CASSQDFTGSSYNSPLHF.

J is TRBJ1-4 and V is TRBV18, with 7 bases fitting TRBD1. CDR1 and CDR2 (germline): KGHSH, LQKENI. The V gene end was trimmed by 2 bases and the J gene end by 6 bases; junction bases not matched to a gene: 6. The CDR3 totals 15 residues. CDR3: CASSPERTGYEKLFF. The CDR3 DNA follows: TGTGCCAGCTCACCAGAGCGGACAGGATATGAAAAACTGTTTTTT.

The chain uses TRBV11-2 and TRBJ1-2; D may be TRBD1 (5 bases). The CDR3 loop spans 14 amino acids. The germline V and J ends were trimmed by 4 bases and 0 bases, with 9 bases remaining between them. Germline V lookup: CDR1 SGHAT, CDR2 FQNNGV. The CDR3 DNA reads TGTGCCAGCAGCTCCAGGGCCCCTAACTATGGCTACACCTTC. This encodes CASSSRAPNYGYTF.

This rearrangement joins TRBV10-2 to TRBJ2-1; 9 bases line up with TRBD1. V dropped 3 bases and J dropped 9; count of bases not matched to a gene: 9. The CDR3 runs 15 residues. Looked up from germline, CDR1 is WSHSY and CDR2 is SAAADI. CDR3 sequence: CASSDGGTGQAEQFF. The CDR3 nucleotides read TGCGCCAGCAGTGACGGCGGGACAGGGCAGGCTGAGCAGTTCTTC.